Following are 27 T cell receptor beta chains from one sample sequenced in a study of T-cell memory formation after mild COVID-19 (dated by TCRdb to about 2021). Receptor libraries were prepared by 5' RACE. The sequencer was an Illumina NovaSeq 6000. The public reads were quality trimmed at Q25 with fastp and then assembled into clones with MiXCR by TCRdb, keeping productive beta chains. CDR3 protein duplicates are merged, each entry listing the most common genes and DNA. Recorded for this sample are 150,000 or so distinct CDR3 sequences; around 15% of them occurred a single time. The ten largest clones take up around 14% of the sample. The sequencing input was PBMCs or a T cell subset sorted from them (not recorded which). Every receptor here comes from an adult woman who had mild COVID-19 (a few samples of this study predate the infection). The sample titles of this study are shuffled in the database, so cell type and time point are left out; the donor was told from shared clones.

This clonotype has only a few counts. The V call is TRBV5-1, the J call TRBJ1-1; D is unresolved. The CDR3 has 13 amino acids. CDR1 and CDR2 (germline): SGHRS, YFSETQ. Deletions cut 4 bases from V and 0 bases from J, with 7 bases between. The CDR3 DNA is TGCGCCAGCAGCGTCGAACTGAACACTGAAGCTTTCTTT. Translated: CASSVELNTEAFF.

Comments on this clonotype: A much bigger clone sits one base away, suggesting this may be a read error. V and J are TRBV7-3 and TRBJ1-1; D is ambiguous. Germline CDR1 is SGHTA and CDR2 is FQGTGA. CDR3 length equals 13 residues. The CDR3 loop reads CASSLGLNAEAFF. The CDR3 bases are TGTGCCAGCAGCTTAGGACTGAACGCTGAAGCTTTCTTT.

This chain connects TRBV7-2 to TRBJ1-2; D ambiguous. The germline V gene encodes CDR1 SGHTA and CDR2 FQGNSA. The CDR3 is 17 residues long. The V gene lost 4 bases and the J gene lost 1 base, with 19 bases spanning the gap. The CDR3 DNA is TGTGCCAGCAGCTCCCCCTTAGCAGGCGAGATTAACTATGGCTACACCTTC. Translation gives CASSSPLAGEINYGYTF.

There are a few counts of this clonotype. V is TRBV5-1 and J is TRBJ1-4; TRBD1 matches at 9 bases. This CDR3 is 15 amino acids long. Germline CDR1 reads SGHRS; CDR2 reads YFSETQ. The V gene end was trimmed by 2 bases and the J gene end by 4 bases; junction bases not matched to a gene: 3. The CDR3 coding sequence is TGCGCCAGCAGCTTAGGACAGGGGAATAATGAAAAACTGTTTTTT. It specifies CASSLGQGNNEKLFF.

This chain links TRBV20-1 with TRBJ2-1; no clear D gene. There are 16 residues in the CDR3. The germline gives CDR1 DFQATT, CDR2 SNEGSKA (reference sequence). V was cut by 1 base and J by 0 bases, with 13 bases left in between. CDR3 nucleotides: TGCAGTGCTAGAGGCCCGAACCCCAGCTCCTACAATGAGCAGTTCTTC. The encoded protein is CSARGPNPSSYNEQFF.

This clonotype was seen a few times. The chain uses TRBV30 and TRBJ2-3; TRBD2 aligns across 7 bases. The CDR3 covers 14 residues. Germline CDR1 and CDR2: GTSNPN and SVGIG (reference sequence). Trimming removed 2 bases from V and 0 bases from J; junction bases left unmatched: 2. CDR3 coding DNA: TGTGCCTGGAGTCTTAGCGGGAGCACAGATACGCAGTATTTT. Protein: CAWSLSGSTDTQYF.

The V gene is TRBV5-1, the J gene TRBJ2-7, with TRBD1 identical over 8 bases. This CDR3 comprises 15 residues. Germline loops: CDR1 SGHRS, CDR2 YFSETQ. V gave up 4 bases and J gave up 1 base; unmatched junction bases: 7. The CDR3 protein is CASSPLQGASYEQYF. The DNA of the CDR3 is TGCGCCAGCAGCCCCCTCCAGGGGGCTTCCTACGAGCAGTACTTC. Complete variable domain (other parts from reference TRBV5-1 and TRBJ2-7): KAGVTQTPRYLIKTRGQQVTLSCSPISGHRSVSWYQQTPGQGLQFLFEYFSETQRNKGNFPGRFSGRQFSNSRSEMNVSTLELGDSALYLCASSPLQGASYEQYFGPGTRLTVT.

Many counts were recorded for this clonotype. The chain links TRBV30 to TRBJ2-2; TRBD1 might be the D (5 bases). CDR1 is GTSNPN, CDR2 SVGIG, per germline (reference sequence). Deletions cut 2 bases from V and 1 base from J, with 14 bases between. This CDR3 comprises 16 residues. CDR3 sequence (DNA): TGTGCCTGGAGTCCCCTCCGACAGATGAACACCGGGGAGCTGTTTTTT. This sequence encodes CAWSPLRQMNTGELFF. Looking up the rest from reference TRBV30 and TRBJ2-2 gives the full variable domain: SQTIHQWPATLVQPVGSPLSLECTVEGTSNPNLYWYRQAAGRGLQLLFYSVGIGQISSEVPQNLSASRPQDRQFILSSKKLLLSDSGFYLCAWSPLRQMNTGELFFGEGSRLTVL.

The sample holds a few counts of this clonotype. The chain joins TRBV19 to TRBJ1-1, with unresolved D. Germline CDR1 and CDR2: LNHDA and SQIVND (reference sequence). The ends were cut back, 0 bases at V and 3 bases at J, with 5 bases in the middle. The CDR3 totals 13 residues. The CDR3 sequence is CASSIDWDTEAFF. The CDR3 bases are TGTGCCAGTAGTATAGACTGGGACACTGAAGCTTTCTTT.

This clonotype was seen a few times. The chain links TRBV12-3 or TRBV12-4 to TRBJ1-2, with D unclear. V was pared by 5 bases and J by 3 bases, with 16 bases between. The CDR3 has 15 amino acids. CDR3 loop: CASSPWWQEDYGYTF. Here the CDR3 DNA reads TGTGCCAGCAGTCCGTGGTGGCAGGAGGACTATGGCTACACCTTC.

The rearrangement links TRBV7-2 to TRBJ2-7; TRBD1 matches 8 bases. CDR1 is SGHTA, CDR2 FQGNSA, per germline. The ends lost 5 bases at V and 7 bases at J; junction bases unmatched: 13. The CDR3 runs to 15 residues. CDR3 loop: CASSLDRGPPREQYF. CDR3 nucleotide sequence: TGTGCCAGCAGCCTCGACAGGGGTCCCCCTCGGGAGCAGTACTTC. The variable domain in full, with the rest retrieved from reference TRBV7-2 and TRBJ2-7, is GAGVSQSPSNKVTEKGKDVELRCDPISGHTALYWYRQSLGQGLEFLIYFQGNSAPDKSGLPSDRFSAERTGGSVSTLTIQRTQQEDSAVYLCASSLDRGPPREQYFGPGTRLTVT.

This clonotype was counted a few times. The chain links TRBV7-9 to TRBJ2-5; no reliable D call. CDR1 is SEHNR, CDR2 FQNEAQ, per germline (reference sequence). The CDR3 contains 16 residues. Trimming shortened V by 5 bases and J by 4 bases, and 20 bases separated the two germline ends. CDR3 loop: CASSPPRALGVETQYF. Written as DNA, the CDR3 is TGTGCCAGCAGCCCCCCCCGGGCTCTCGGCGTAGAGACCCAGTACTTC.

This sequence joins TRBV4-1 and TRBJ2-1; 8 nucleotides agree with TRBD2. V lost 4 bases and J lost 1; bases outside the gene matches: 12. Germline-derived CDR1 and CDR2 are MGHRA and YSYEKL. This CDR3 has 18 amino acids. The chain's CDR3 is CASSPRRAGVKSYNEQFF. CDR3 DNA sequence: TGCGCCAGCAGCCCCAGGAGAGCGGGGGTCAAATCCTACAATGAGCAGTTCTTC.

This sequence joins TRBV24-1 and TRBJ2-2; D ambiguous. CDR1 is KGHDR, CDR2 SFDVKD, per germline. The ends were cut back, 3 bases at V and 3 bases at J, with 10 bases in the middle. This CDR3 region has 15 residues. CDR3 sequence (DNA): TGTGCCACCAGTGATCCATTCCCCGACACCGGGGAGCTGTTTTTT. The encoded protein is CATSDPFPDTGELFF.

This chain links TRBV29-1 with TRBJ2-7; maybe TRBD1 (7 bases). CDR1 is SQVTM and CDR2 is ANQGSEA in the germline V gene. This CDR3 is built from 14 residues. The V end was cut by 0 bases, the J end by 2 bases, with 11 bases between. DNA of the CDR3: TGCAGCGTTGAAGAGGAGGGGGCCACCTACGAGCAGTACTTC. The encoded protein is CSVEEEGATYEQYF.

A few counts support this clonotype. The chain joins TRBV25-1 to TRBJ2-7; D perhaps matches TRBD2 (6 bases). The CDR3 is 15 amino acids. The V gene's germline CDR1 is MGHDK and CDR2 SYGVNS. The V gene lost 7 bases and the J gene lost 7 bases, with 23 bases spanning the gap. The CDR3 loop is CASKNPGGMDWEQYF. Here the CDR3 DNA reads TGTGCCAGCAAGAATCCAGGCGGGATGGACTGGGAGCAGTACTTC.

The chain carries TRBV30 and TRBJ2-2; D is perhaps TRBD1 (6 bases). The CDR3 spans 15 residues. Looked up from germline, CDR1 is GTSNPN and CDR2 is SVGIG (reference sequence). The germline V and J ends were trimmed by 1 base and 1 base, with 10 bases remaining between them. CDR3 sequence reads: CAWSAVQGNTGELFF. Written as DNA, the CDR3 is TGTGCCTGGAGTGCGGTACAGGGGAACACCGGGGAGCTGTTTTTT. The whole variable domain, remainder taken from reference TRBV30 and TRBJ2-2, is SQTIHQWPATLVQPVGSPLSLECTVEGTSNPNLYWYRQAAGRGLQLLFYSVGIGQISSEVPQNLSASRPQDRQFILSSKKLLLSDSGFYLCAWSAVQGNTGELFFGEGSRLTVL.

The CDR3 region is CASTREGSRGARGYTF. The CDR3, as DNA: TGTGCCAGCACCCGGGAGGGTTCGAGAGGGGCTCGTGGCTACACCTTC. V and J are TRBV12-3 or TRBV12-4 and TRBJ1-2; a weak D match, TRBD1 (5 bases). Trimming took off 7 bases at V and 7 bases at J, with 25 bases between the two ends. This CDR3 spans 16 amino acids.

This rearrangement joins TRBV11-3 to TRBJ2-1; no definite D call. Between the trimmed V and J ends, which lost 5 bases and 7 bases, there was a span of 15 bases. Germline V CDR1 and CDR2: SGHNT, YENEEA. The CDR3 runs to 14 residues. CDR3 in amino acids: CASSPDPTPNEQFF. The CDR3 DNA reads TGTGCCAGCAGCCCCGACCCAACTCCGAATGAGCAGTTCTTC. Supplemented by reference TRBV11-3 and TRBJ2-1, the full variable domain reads EAGVVQSPRYKIIEKKQPVAFWCNPISGHNTLYWYLQNLGQGPELLIRYENEEAVDDSQLPKDRFSAERLKGVDSTLKIQPAELGDSAVYLCASSPDPTPNEQFFGPGTRLTVL.

The CDR3 sequence is CASSFLAGGAYNEQFF. The CDR3 DNA reads as TGTGCCAGCAGCTTCCTAGCGGGAGGGGCCTACAATGAGCAGTTCTTC. The rearrangement links TRBV7-3 to TRBJ2-1, with 12 bases that match TRBD2. The ends lost 3 bases at V and 2 bases at J; junction bases unmatched: 2. This CDR3 region has 16 residues. The V gene's germline CDR1 is SGHTA and CDR2 FQGTGA.

CDR3 nucleotide sequence: TGCAGCGTTGACAGGGAGTCCAGGAACGGCTACACCTTC. Protein: CSVDRESRNGYTF. This chain uses TRBV29-1 with TRBJ1-2; the D gene is possibly TRBD1 (5 bases). CDR1 and CDR2 from the germline V gene are SQVTM and ANQGSEA. This CDR3 is 13 amino acids long. Trimming took off 3 bases at V and 8 bases at J, with 16 bases between the two ends.

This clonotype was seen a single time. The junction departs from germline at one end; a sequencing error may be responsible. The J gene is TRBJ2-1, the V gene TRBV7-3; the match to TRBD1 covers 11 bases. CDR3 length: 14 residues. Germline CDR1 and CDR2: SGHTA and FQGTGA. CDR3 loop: CASSWDRGSNDQFF. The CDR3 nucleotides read TGTGCCAGCAGCTGGGACAGGGGGAGTAATGATCAGTTCTTC.

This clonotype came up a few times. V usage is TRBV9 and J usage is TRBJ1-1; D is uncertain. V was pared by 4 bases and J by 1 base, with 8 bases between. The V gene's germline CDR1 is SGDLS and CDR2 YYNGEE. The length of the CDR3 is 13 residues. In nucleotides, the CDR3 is TGTGCCAGCAGCCGGCGTTCGAACACTGAAGCTTTCTTT. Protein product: CASSRRSNTEAFF.

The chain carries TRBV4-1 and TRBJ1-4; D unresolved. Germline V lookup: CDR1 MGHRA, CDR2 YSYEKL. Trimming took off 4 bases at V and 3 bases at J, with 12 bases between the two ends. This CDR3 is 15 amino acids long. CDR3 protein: CASSRTGGPNEKLFF. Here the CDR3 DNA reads TGCGCCAGCAGCCGTACGGGAGGGCCTAATGAAAAACTGTTTTTT.

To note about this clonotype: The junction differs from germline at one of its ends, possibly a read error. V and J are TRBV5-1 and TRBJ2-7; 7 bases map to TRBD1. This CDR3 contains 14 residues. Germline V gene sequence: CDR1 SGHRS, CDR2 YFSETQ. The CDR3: CASSLGTASYEQYF. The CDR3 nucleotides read TGTGCCAGCAGCTTGGGGACAGCTTCCTACGAGCAGTACTTC. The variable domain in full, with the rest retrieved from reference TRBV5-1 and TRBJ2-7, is KAGVTQTPRYLIKTRGQQVTLSCSPISGHRSVSWYQQTPGQGLQFLFEYFSETQRNKGNFPGRFSGRQFSNSRSEMNVSTLELGDSALYLCASSLGTASYEQYFGPGTRLTVT.

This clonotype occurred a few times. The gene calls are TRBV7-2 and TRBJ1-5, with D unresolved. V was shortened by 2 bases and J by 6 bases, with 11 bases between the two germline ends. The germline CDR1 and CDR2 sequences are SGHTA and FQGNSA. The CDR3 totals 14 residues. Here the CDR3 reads CASSLIVMSQPQHF. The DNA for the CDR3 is TGTGCCAGCAGCTTAATCGTGATGAGTCAGCCCCAGCATTTT. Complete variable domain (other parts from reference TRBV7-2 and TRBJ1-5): GAGVSQSPSNKVTEKGKDVELRCDPISGHTALYWYRQSLGQGLEFLIYFQGNSAPDKSGLPSDRFSAERTGGSVSTLTIQRTQQEDSAVYLCASSLIVMSQPQHFGDGTRLSIL.

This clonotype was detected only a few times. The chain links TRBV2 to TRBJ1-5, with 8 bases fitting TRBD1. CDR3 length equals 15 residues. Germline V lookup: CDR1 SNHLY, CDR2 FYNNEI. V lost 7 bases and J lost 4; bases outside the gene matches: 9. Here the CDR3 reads CASMKGQGGNQPQHF. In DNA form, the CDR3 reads TGTGCCAGCATGAAAGGACAGGGCGGGAATCAGCCCCAGCATTTT.